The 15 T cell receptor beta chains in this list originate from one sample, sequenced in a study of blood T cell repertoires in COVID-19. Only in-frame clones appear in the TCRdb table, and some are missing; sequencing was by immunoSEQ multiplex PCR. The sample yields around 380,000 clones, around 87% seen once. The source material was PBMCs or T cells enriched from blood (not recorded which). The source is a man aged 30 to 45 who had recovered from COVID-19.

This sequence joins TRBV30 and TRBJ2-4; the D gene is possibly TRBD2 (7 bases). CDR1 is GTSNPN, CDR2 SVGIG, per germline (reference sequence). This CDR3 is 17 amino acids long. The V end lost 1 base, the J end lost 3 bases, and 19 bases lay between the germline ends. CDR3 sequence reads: CAWSAPLLRGLKNIQYF. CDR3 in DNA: TGTGCCTGGAGTGCCCCGCTTTTGCGGGGGCTCAAAAACATTCAGTACTTC.

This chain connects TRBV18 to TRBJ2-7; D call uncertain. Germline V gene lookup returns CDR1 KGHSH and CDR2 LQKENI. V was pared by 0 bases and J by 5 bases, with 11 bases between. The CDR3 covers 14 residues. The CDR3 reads CASSPPIIGDEQYF. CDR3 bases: TGTGCCAGCTCACCACCTATTATCGGTGACGAGCAGTACTTC.

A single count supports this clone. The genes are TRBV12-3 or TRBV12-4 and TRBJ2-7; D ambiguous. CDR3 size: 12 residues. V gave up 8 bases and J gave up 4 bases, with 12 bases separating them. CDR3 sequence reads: CASRGVTYEQYF. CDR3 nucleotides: TGTGCCAGCCGCGGTGTAACTTACGAGCAGTACTTC.

CDR3 region: CASRRDSQDGYTF. The CDR3 DNA follows: TGCGCCAGCAGACGCGACAGCCAGGATGGCTACACCTTC. This chain uses TRBV5-1 with TRBJ1-2; D may be TRBD1 (5 bases). CDR3 size: 13 residues. Per the germline V gene, CDR1 is SGHRS and CDR2 is YFSETQ. V was cut by 5 bases and J by 6 bases, with 14 bases left in between.

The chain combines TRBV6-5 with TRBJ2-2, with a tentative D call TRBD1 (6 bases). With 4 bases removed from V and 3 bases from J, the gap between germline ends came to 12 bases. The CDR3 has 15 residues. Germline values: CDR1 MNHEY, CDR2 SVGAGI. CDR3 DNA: TGTGCCAGCAGTTCCCCCAGGGGTCACACCGGGGAGCTGTTTTTT. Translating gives CASSSPRGHTGELFF.

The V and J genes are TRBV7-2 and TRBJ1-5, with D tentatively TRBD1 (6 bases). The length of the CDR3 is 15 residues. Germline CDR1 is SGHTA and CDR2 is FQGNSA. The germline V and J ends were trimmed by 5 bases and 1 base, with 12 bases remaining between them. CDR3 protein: CASSVRGSSNQPQHF. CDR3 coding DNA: TGTGCCAGCAGCGTAAGGGGGTCCAGCAATCAGCCCCAGCATTTT.

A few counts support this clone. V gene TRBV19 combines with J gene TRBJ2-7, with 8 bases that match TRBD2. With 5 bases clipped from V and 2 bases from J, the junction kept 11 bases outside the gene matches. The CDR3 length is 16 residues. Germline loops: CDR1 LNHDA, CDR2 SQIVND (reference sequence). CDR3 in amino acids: CASSGRERGSPYEQYF. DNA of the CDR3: TGTGCCAGTAGTGGACGAGAGCGGGGGTCCCCCTACGAGCAGTACTTC. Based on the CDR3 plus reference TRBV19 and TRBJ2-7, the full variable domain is DGGITQSPKYLFRKEGQNVTLSCEQNLNHDAMYWYRQDPGQGLRLIYYSQIVNDFQKGDIAEGYSVSREKKESFPLTVTSAQKNPTAFYLCASSGRERGSPYEQYFGPGTRLTVT.

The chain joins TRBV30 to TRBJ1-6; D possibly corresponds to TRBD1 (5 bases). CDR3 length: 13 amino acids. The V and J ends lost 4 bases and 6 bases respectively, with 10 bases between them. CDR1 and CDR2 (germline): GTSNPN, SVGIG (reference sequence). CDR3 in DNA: TGTGCCTGGACCCTGGGGCCTAATTCACCCCTCCACTTT. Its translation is CAWTLGPNSPLHF.

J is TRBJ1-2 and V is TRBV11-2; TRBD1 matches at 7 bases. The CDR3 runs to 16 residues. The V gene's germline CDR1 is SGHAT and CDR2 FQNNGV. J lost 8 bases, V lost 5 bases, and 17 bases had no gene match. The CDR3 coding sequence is TGTGCCAGCAGCAAGGATGTACAGGGGAGAGAGGGAGGCTACACCTTC. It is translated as CASSKDVQGREGGYTF.

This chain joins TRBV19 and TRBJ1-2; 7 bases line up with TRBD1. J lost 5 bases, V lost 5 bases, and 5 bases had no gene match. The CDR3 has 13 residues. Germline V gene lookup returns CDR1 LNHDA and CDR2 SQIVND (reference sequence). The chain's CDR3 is CASSDTGEYGYTF. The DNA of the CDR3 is TGTGCCAGTAGTGATACAGGGGAATATGGCTACACCTTC.

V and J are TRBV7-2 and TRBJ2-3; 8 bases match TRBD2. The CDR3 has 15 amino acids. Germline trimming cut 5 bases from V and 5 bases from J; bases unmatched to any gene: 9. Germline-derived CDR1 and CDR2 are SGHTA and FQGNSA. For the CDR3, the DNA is TGTGCCAGCAGCGCGGGCGGGGGGTTTGTAGATACGCAGTATTTT. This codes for CASSAGGGFVDTQYF.

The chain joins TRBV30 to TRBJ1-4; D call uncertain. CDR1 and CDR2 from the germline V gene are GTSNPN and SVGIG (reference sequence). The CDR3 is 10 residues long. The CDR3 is CAAGNEKLFF. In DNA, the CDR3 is TGTGCTGCCGGGAATGAAAAACTGTTTTTT.

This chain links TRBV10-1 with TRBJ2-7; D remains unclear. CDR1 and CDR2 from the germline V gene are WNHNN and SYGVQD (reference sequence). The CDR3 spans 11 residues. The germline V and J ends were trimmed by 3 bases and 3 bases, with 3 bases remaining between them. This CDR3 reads CASSDLYEQYF. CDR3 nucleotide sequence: TGCGCCAGCAGTGACCTCTACGAGCAGTACTTC.

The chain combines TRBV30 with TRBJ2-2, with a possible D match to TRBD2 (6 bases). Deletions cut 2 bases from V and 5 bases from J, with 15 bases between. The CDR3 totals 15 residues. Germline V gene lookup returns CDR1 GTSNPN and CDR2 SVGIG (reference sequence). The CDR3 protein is CAWSISGRETGELFF. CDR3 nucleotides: TGTGCCTGGAGTATATCAGGGCGGGAAACCGGGGAGCTGTTTTTT.

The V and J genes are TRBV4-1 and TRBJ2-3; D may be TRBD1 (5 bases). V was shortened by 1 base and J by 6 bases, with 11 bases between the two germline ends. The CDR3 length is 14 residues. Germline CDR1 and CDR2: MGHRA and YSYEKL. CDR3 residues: CASSQGWGQDTQYF. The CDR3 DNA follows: TGCGCCAGCAGCCAAGGTTGGGGCCAGGATACGCAGTATTTT.